This T cell receptor beta chain emerged from a study of T cells in women clearing cervical HPV infection. On the study more broadly: For cases, blood was sampled a median approximately 150 days after lesion detection, interquartile range roughly 90 to 230 days. Study-wide points: CIN3+ cases had significantly higher TCR richness than controls; evenness did not differ. Each sample's T-cell count was unknown, possibly confounding richness.

Only in-frame clones appear in the TCRdb table, and some are missing; sequencing was by immunoSEQ multiplex PCR. The sample is made up of under 25,000 clones, and the top ten hold around 3% of it. Comment on this clone: As yet, its antigen is unknown. The read terminates 3 residues before the CDR3 end, so the remaining end is supplied by the germline J gene.

There are 15 residues in the CDR3. The germline V and J ends were trimmed by 7 bases and 4 bases, with 19 bases remaining between them. Germline V lookup: CDR1 LNHDA, CDR2 SQIVND (reference sequence). The genes are TRBV19 and TRBJ1-1; D unresolved. This TCR came from a woman aged 18 to 75 with a cervical HPV16 infection that either progressed to CIN3+ or cleared (not recorded which). The sequenced sample consisted of blood buffy coat. CDR3 residues: CASTIRRGIGTEAFF. The DNA read from the CDR3 is TGTGCCAGTACCATTCGTCGGGGAATCGGCACTGAA.